This passage covers 3 T cell receptor beta chains from one sample sequenced in a study of identical twins. In TCRdb, the 5' RACE reads were re-called with MiXCR into one record per CDR3 protein. The table has roughly 720,000 distinct CDR3 sequences, around a sixth seen once; the top ten hold less than 15%. A further study also used this sample, focusing on T cells expressing NK-cell markers.

Source material: PBMCs. These receptors were collected from a woman aged 18-29 years in good health.

This clonotype showed up just once. The chain has TRBV25-1 and TRBJ2-1; TRBD2 agrees at 12 bases. V dropped 7 bases and J dropped 9; count of bases not matched to a gene: 7. CDR3 length equals 14 residues. Looked up from germline, CDR1 is MGHDK and CDR2 is SYGVNS. The chain's CDR3 is CASKGLAGGGEQFF. CDR3 nucleotide sequence: TGTGCCAGCAAGGGGCTAGCGGGGGGGGGTGAGCAGTTCTTC.

In this sample, this clonotype turned up a few times. The rearrangement joins TRBV15 to TRBJ1-1; D might be TRBD1 (5 bases). CDR1 and CDR2 (germline): LNHNV, YYDKDF (reference sequence). Trimming stripped 5 bases from V and 6 bases from J, with 19 bases between. The CDR3 spans 15 residues. The CDR3 DNA is TGTGCCACCAGCGTTAGCCGGGGCCACGGGTCTGAAGCTTTCTTT. This sequence encodes CATSVSRGHGSEAFF. Supplemented by reference TRBV15 and TRBJ1-1, the full variable domain reads DAMVIQNPRYQVTQFGKPVTLSCSQTLNHNVMYWYQQKSSQAPKLLFHYYDKDFNNEADTPDNFQSRRPNTSFCFLDIRSPGLGDTAMYLCATSVSRGHGSEAFFGQGTRLTVV.

This chain joins TRBV5-1 and TRBJ2-1; TRBD2 agrees at 10 bases. V shed 2 bases, J shed 5 bases, and the junction held 4 bases outside the gene matches. The CDR3 is 15 amino acids. CDR1 SGHRS and CDR2 YFSETQ come from the germline V gene. The CDR3 region is CASSFLAGANNEQFF. CDR3 DNA: TGCGCCAGCAGCTTTCTAGCGGGGGCTAACAATGAGCAGTTCTTC.